This is a list of T cell receptor beta chains from one sample in a study of identical twins. In TCRdb, the 5' RACE reads were re-called with MiXCR into one record per CDR3 protein. Among roughly 1,500,000 distinct CDR3 sequences listed, less than 35% were seen once. Sequencing used cord blood. These receptors were collected from a newborn girl in good health. CDR3s leave out the opening cysteine and the closing phenylalanine or tryptophan. The size field is filled for only some rows; it gives once, few, many or a size class.

v_gene | abundance | CDR3aa
TRBV2 | NA | ASRNRDEQY
TRBV7-9 | NA | ASSLSRVRQENTGELF
TRBV11-2 | few | ASSPRVGIGEQY
TRBV20-1 | few | SATSDSNSPLH
TRBV5-1 | NA | ASSLQIPSTDTQY
TRBV4-2 | many | ASSQAPREDHEQY
TRBV7-8 | NA | ASSFAPVPGETQY
TRBV5-1 | few | ASSSDSGRYNEQF
TRBV7-2 | few | ASSLGASAPQETQY
TRBV1 | few | TSSGLGMGPSYEQY
TRBV12-3/TRBV12-4 | NA | ASRRTSGSDEQY
TRBV10-3 | few | AIRTASSYEQY
TRBV25-1 | NA | ASREGQGVAAEKLF
TRBV3-1 | NA | ASSQSKRGRTGELF
TRBV7-2 | few | ASTLGGISYEQY
TRBV14 | NA | ASSHILAGADTQY
TRBV11-2 | NA | ASNRSGVGDTQY
TRBV12-3/TRBV12-4 | NA | ASSPRDRGTSGYGYT
TRBV4-2 | NA | ASSQGGTSGVTDTQY
TRBV6-5 | few | ASSTTLRDYEQY
TRBV7-2 | many | ASSRDPTDTQY
TRBV20-1 | NA | SARGQGALRGNQPQH
TRBV11-2 | few | ASTRTGKPLMGGYT
TRBV13 | few | ASSTDGASTDTQY
TRBV5-1 | many | ASQQSRDRGYLSSYNEQF
TRBV11-2 | NA | ASSSTNTETQY
TRBV11-2 | NA | ASSHPAAYSNQPQH
TRBV28 | many | ASKERNEQF
TRBV3-1 | NA | ASSQVGRGSGELF
TRBV7-9 | NA | ASSFRRTGDYEQY
TRBV27 | NA | ASTYRQVAYNEQF
TRBV7-9 | NA | ASSWDRGAIPTDTQY
TRBV12-3/TRBV12-4 | many | ASSLGGPGELF
TRBV3-1 | NA | ASSRDRAPDYGYT
TRBV4-2 | few | ANSREEVQF
TRBV18 | many | ASSRTLTDTQY
TRBV4-2 | NA | ASSPHIRAGGIYNEQF
TRBV7-9 | NA | ASSLAEASDTQY
TRBV27 | few | ASRPRRGGQLGEQF
TRBV18 | NA | ASSPRGPFEETQY
TRBV4-2 | NA | ASRDGLAFPEGSYNEQY
TRBV28 | many | ASTQGLAKNIQY
TRBV5-6 | NA | ASRSLGQGIYGYT
TRBV12-3/TRBV12-4 | few | ASRMTGEDGYT
TRBV28 | many | ASSFYGTANTDTQY
TRBV2 | few | ASSDNHPASQF
TRBV9 | many | ASSDRTAYGYT
TRBV3-1 | NA | ASSQVPSGLSTDTQY
TRBV4-2 | many | ASSPRYGSVAKNIQY
TRBV21-1 | NA | ASSKEPGCGEQF
TRBV7-2 | few | ASSSFPGATGYNEQY
TRBV2 | few | ASSAPGFNQPQH
TRBV12-3/TRBV12-4 | few | ASSYLRRRGTDTQY
TRBV2 | few | ASRAGLGGNQPQH
TRBV10-3 | NA | ATKEGRRNTIY
TRBV19 | NA | ASSLTVRDQYGYT
TRBV4-2 | NA | ASSQERRRQETLY
TRBV12-3/TRBV12-4 | NA | ASSFYSRGLAGRLSTDTQY
TRBV20-1 | NA | SAYTGNEKLF